This TCR beta chain was sequenced for a study of molecular identifiers for immune sequencing clone quantification (dated 2018 in TCRdb). Turning to the overall study: For a replicate experiment, the RNA from either about 20,000 or 100,000 naive CD8 T cells was divided into five aliquots, and four of those aliquots went on to sequencing. CD8 T cells were used in a methods study to benchmark molecular-identifier clustering-based TCR repertoire sequencing (MIDCIRS) and TCR RNA copy counting.

Library generation was performed with PCR. TCRdb shows the sequencer as Illumina HiSeq 4000. Preparation of bulk TCR libraries followed a previously described approach, with the TCR primers listed in Table S5. Purification of total RNA was performed with the Qiagen AllPrep DNA/RNA kit. Before analysis, reads from multiple sequencing runs of one library were combined. In the authors' own workflow: Reads were retained only if their TCR constant sequence matched exactly, and those retained reads were trimmed to 150 nt and grouped according to their 12-nt molecular barcodes. Reads inside each barcode group were sub-clustered using a 15% Levenshtein threshold, and a quality-weighted consensus sequence was constructed for each RNA molecule. Non-functional sequences were removed, as were lower-count sequences one edit away from another. Based on fitting two negative binomial distributions, any barcode sub-cluster with under 20% of the maximum read count was discarded. TCRdb cleaned the public reads at Q25 with fastp, built clones with MiXCR and kept in-frame beta chains. Duplicate CDR3 protein sequences are folded into a single record with the most common DNA and genes. None of the V and J calls come from the authors' own analysis; TCRdb made them. Present in this sample are some 320,000 distinct CDR3 sequences, about a fifth of which were seen just once. The leading ten clones occupy roughly 0.86% of the sample.

From the cysteine up to the phenylalanine, the CDR3 has a length of 15 residues. Only the CDR3 portion is preserved as DNA: 45 bases, with reading frame beginning at the first base. Note on this clonotype: What antigen it recognizes has not been identified. It may be a read error: a sequence one base away is much more abundant.

What the study reported, not specific to this receptor: The sizes of highly expanded clones could end up underestimated when identical TCR molecules share a barcode. Modeling estimated roughly 3.2 recovered TCR RNA copies per cell, compared with about 9.3 by digital PCR, which implies roughly 27% capture efficiency. Naive libraries contained spiked-in Jurkat TCR RNA (10 copies' worth), which is not part of the donor repertoire. Clones above 20 RNA copies held over 97% of molecules in CMV-specific effector cells but under 1% in naive cells. Spiked-in Jurkat TCR RNA equal to a single cell's worth was reported to be detectable even within one million naive CD8 T cells. When barcode sub-clustering was omitted, TCR diversity was inflated by chimeric consensus sequences, with chimeras reaching as high as 47%.

Naive CD8 T cell libraries were made from roughly 18,000 to 920,000 sorted cells using 10%, 30% or 50% of purified RNA. On a BD FACSAria II, naive CD8 T cells were FACS-sorted as CD8+CD4-CCR7+CD45RA+ and collected into RLT Plus buffer. Approximately 9 TCR copies' worth of Jurkat RNA were spiked into about 20,000-1,000,000 naive CD8 T cell samples to test detection sensitivity. CD8 T cells were enriched with RosetteSep CD8+ T Cell Enrichment Cocktail and Ficoll-Paque, followed by ACK red cell lysis. The receptor was isolated from a human donor in good health. Some libraries in this study had Jurkat cell RNA spiked in. The chain was built from TRBV23-1 and TRBJ2-7; the D segment might be TRBD1 or TRBD2, since each matches 5 bases. TRBV23-1 is an open reading frame, and its role is uncertain. The sample taken for sequencing was naive CD8+ T cells from blood, with Jurkat cell RNA spiked in. This specimen's cell subset or site label, interpreted: FACS-sorted CD8+CD4-CCR7+CD45RA+ naive T cells. CDR3 region: CASSQSSKGRSERYF. The nucleotide sequence is TGCGCCAGCAGTCAATCATCGAAGGGACGGAGTGAGCGGTACTTC.